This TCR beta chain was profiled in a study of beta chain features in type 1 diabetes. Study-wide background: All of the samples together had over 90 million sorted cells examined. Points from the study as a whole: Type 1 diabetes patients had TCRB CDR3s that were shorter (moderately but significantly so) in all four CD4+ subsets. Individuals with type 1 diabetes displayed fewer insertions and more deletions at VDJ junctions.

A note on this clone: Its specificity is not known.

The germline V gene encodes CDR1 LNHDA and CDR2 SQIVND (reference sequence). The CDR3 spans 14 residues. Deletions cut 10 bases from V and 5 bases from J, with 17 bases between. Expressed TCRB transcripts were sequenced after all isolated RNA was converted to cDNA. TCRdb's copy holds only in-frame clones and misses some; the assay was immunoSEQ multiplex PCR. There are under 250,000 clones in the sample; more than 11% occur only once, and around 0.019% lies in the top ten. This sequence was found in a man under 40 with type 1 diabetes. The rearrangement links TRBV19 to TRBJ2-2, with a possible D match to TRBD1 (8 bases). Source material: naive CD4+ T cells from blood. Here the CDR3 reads CATDDRGGTGELFF. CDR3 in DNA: TGTGCCACCGATGACAGGGGAGGGACCGGGGAGCTGTTTTTT.